The clone carrying this TCR beta chain was counted between two and nine times. Together with a sample-barcoded 5' primer, a J-beta primer mix was included in a second PCR lasting about 6 to 11 cycles. TCRdb recomputed calls from the 5' RACE reads with MiXCR, one row per CDR3 protein. The table records about 1.7 million distinct CDR3 sequences, 28% of them present only once. Germline V gene sequence: CDR1 MNHNY, CDR2 SVGAGI (reference sequence). The CDR3 runs to 13 residues. The V end lost 2 bases, the J end lost 2 bases, and 6 bases lay between the germline ends. This sample was taken from a study of blood T cells in healthy people across ages. Total RNA, at least 6 micrograms per sample, came from PBMCs.

Sequencing used blood. The sequence derives from a woman aged 25 to 39 in good health. The chain combines TRBV6-6 with TRBJ1-1; D remains unclear. CDR3 DNA sequence: TGTGCCAGCAGTTACAACGGCAACACTGAAGCTTTCTTT. Amino acids: CASSYNGNTEAFF.